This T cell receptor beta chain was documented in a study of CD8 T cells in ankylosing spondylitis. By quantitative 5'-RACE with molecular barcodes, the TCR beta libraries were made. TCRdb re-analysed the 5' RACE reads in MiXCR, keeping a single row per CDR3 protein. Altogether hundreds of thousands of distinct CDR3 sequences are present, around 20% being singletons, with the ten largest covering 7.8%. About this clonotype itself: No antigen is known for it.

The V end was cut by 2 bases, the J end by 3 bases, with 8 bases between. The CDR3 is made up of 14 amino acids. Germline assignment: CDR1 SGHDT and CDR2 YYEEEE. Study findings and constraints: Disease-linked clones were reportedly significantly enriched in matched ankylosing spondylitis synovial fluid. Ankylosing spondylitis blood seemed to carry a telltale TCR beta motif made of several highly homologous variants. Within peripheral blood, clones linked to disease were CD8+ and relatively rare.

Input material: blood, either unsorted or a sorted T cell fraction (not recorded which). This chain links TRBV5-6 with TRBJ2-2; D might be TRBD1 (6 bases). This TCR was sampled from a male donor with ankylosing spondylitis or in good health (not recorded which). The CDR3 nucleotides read TGTGCCAGCAGCTTTTACAGGGACACCGGGGAGCTGTTTTTT. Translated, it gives CASSFYRDTGELFF.